The 13 T cell receptor beta chains reported below all come from one sample, sequenced in a study of tumor-infiltrating lymphocytes in localized non-small cell lung cancer. Libraries were prepared by immunoSEQ multiplex PCR; TCRdb keeps only in-frame clonotypes and omits some of them. The sample records 10,000 to 13,000 clones, approximately 64% being singletons. The specimen sequenced was lung tumor tissue. Source of these receptors: a human donor with non-small cell lung cancer.

The rearrangement joins TRBV6-4 to TRBJ1-1; tentatively, D is TRBD1 (6 bases). Germline CDR1 reads MRHNA; CDR2 reads SNTAGT. The CDR3 runs 15 residues. V lost 0 bases to trimming and J lost 3 bases, with 11 bases between them. CDR3 sequence (DNA): TGTGCCAGCAGTGACTCGTCAGGGGATGACACTGAAGCTTTCTTT. This sequence encodes CASSDSSGDDTEAFF.

The chain recombines TRBV11-2 with TRBJ2-4; no clear D gene. Deletions cut 1 base from V and 6 bases from J, with 7 bases between. Germline V lookup: CDR1 SGHAT, CDR2 FQNNGV. The CDR3 covers 13 residues. CDR3 sequence reads: CASSLVGINIQYF. CDR3 bases: TGTGCCAGCAGCTTAGTTGGGATAAACATTCAGTACTTC.

The chain links TRBV27 to TRBJ2-1; weak D call: TRBD1 (5 bases). The CDR3 is made up of 15 amino acids. The germline gives CDR1 MNHEY, CDR2 SMNVEV (reference sequence). The V end lost 6 bases, the J end lost 3 bases, and 15 bases lay between the germline ends. The CDR3 DNA sequence: TGTGCCAGCAGCCCGGACATGACGAGCTACAATGAGCAGTTCTTC. This encodes CASSPDMTSYNEQFF.

The chain combines TRBV4-3 with TRBJ1-2; D is unresolved. CDR3 length equals 12 residues. Trimming took off 3 bases at V and 4 bases at J, with 6 bases between the two ends. The germline V gene has CDR1 LGHNA and CDR2 YSLEER. The CDR3 DNA reads TGCGCCAGCAGCCACCAAGGCTATGGCTACACCTTC. Amino acids: CASSHQGYGYTF.

This clone is labeled as medium-sized. It is likely a read error, because the conserved phenylalanine at the end of the CDR3 is missing. Because the CDR3's place on the DNA is in doubt, the DNA is left out and the CDR3 is given as listed by TCRdb. The rearrangement links TRBV15 to TRBJ2-7. The CDR3 totals 10 residues, both ends included. CDR1 is LNHNV, CDR2 YYDKDF, per germline (reference sequence). The CDR3: CATSRDGPHP.

This sequence joins TRBV25-1 and TRBJ2-1, with TRBD1 matching 7 bases. The CDR3 sequence is 15 residues long. From germline, CDR1 is MGHDK and CDR2 SYGVNS. V shed 2 bases and J 3 bases; nucleotides not matched to a gene: 4. The CDR3 sequence is CASSETGQLYNEQFF. The CDR3, as DNA: TGTGCCAGCAGTGAAACGGGACAGCTCTACAATGAGCAGTTCTTC.

The gene calls are TRBV27 and TRBJ1-5; 7 nucleotides agree with TRBD1. The CDR3 contains 13 residues. V trimming: 4 bases; J trimming: 7 bases; junction bases outside the gene matches: 4. Germline V gene sequence: CDR1 MNHEY, CDR2 SMNVEV (reference sequence). The CDR3 region is CASSSQGRQPQHF. CDR3 sequence (DNA): TGTGCCAGCAGTTCACAGGGGCGACAGCCCCAGCATTTT.

The gene calls are TRBV7-9 and TRBJ1-4; D gene uncertain. The CDR3 spans 13 residues. Between the trimmed V and J ends, which lost 8 bases and 8 bases, there was a span of 15 bases. Germline V gene lookup returns CDR1 SEHNR and CDR2 FQNEAQ (reference sequence). The CDR3 reads CASYWAGEEKLFF. For the CDR3, the DNA is TGTGCCAGCTATTGGGCGGGAGAGGAAAAACTGTTTTTT.

The chain links TRBV5-5 to TRBJ2-3; D call uncertain. V was cut by 1 base and J by 0 bases, with 0 bases left in between. The CDR3 sequence is 12 residues long. CDR1 and CDR2 from the germline V gene are SGHKS and YYEKEE (reference sequence). CDR3 region: CASSLSTDTQYF. As DNA, the CDR3 is TGTGCCAGCAGCTTGAGCACAGATACGCAGTATTTT.

The rearrangement uses TRBV7-2 and TRBJ1-2, with 7 bases aligning to TRBD1. In germline, CDR1 is SGHTA, CDR2 FQGNSA. The CDR3 sequence is 13 residues long. The junction had 4 bases not matched to a gene; V was cut back by 4 bases and J by 5 bases. CDR3 coding DNA: TGTGCCAGCAGCTCGAGACAGGGTTATGGCTACACCTTC. It is translated as CASSSRQGYGYTF.

The chain carries TRBV11-3 and TRBJ2-1, with TRBD2 as a possible D gene (5 bases). V dropped 5 bases and J dropped 10 bases, with 15 bases sitting between them. The CDR3 is 13 residues long. Germline V gene sequence: CDR1 SGHNT, CDR2 YENEEA. CDR3 sequence reads: CASSTESGNEQFF. DNA for the CDR3: TGTGCCAGCAGCACCGAATCGGGGAACGAGCAGTTCTTC.

This rearrangement joins TRBV20-1 to TRBJ1-1; no clear D gene. This CDR3 has 10 amino acids. Deletions cut 6 bases from V and 4 bases from J, with 6 bases between. CDR1 is DFQATT, CDR2 SNEGSKA, per germline (reference sequence). CDR3 coding DNA: TGCAGTGCAGGGATCACTGAAGCTTTCTTT. It encodes CSAGITEAFF.

This chain connects TRBV29-1 to TRBJ2-1; D assignment may be TRBD1 or TRBD2 (5 bases each). The CDR3 is made up of 15 amino acids. Trimming pared 2 bases from V and 2 bases from J, leaving 13 bases between. Germline assignment: CDR1 SQVTM and CDR2 ANQGSEA. The CDR3 nucleotides read TGCAGCGTTGAAAAAGGGGAGAGACCCTACAATGAGCAGTTCTTC. It is translated as CSVEKGERPYNEQFF.